A selection of T cell receptor beta chains follows, all from one sample in a study of T cell responses to AZD1222 COVID-19 vaccine. Repertoires were generated with immunoSEQ multiplex PCR, while TCRdb's copy carries only in-frame clones and drops some. This table holds roughly 130,000 clones, 80% to 90% found once. The starting material was peripheral blood, obtained on day 0 of AZD1222 vaccination. Every receptor here comes from an adult in good health. The CDR3 runs from the conserved cysteine through the conserved F or W. Each record gives: CDR3 DNA, CDR3 protein, V gene, clone size, D gene, J gene. D genes are given only for firm matches. Some rows mark clone size as missing; the rest say once, few, many or name a class of expanded clone.

TGTGCCTGGAGGCGGTTGGGACTAGAAAACACCGGGGAGCTGTTTTTT | CAWRRLGLENTGELFF | TRBV30 | once | TRBD2 | TRBJ2-2
TGTGCCAGCAGCTTCTCTGTGGGGGGTGAAGCTTTCTTT | CASSFSVGGEAFF | TRBV7-2 | NA | NA | TRBJ1-1
TGTGCCAGTAGTATAGATCTTCGGGGGGCAGGGTCGAACAATGAGCAGTTCTTC | CASSIDLRGAGSNNEQFF | TRBV19 | NA | NA | TRBJ2-1
TGTGCCAGCAGCCAAGAGAGCAGGGGAGTAACTGAAGCTTTCTTT | CASSQESRGVTEAFF | TRBV4-2 | NA | NA | TRBJ1-1
TGTGCCAGCAGCTTAGAGGCCAGGGCGGCTGAAGCTTTCTTT | CASSLEARAAEAFF | TRBV7-2 | NA | NA | TRBJ1-1
TGTGCCAGCAGCTTGCGTCTAACAGGGGGGGGTTTGGGTGAAAAACTGTTTTTT | CASSLRLTGGGLGEKLFF | TRBV5-4 | NA | TRBD1 | TRBJ1-4
TGTGCCAGCAGTCGTATTTCTGAAGCTTTCTTT | CASSRISEAFF | TRBV6-5 | NA | NA | TRBJ1-1
TGTGCCAGCAGTGAAAGTATGGGGGGAGCCTACGAGCAGTACTTC | CASSESMGGAYEQYF | TRBV6-1 | NA | NA | TRBJ2-7
TGTGCCAGCAGCCACGATAGGACAGTCTCTGGAAACACCATATATTTT | CASSHDRTVSGNTIYF | TRBV3-1/TRBV3-2 | NA | NA | TRBJ1-3
TGCGCCAGCATCAGCGGTAACACCGGGGAGCTGTTTTTT | CASISGNTGELFF | TRBV5-1 | NA | NA | TRBJ2-2
TGTGCCAGCAGATCAGAAAGCTCCTATAATTCACCCCTCCACTTT | CASRSESSYNSPLHF | TRBV6-5 | NA | NA | TRBJ1-6
TGTGCCAGCAGCCCGGGGAGCTCCTATAATTCACCCCTCCACTTT | CASSPGSSYNSPLHF | TRBV7-9 | few | NA | TRBJ1-6
TGTGCCAGCAGCACGATAGGGGACGAGCAGTACTTC | CASSTIGDEQYF | TRBV7-9 | NA | NA | TRBJ2-7
TGTGCCAGCAGTTTATCAGACCGCTATGGCTACACCTTC | CASSLSDRYGYTF | TRBV27 | NA | NA | TRBJ1-2
TGTGCCACCAGTGACATGGGACAGGGGTCCGGGGAGCTGTTTTTT | CATSDMGQGSGELFF | TRBV24-1 | NA | TRBD1 | TRBJ2-2
TGTGCCAGTAGTAGGGAGGACAGGGGGTCCGCCAACGTCCTGACTTTC | CASSREDRGSANVLTF | TRBV19 | NA | TRBD1 | TRBJ2-6
TGTGCCAGCACCCTAGACAGGGTAAATGAAAAACTGTTTTTT | CASTLDRVNEKLFF | TRBV11-2 | NA | TRBD1 | TRBJ1-4
TGCGCCAGCAGTGACCCGGCGGGGCAGCGGGGGTCCTACAATGAGCAGTTCTTC | CASSDPAGQRGSYNEQFF | TRBV10-2 | NA | TRBD2 | TRBJ2-1
TGTGCCAGCAGCGCAAACCCGGACAGGGGCAACACCATATATTTT | CASSANPDRGNTIYF | TRBV9 | once | TRBD1 | TRBJ1-3
TGTGCCAGCAGCCTCGCGGGATTATATGGAAACACCATATATTTT | CASSLAGLYGNTIYF | TRBV11-2 | NA | NA | TRBJ1-3
TGTGCCAGCAGCCGAACCAGTCCCGGGACAGGGTACCAATCACCCCTCCACTTT | CASSRTSPGTGYQSPLHF | TRBV5-8 | NA | TRBD1 | TRBJ1-6
TGTGCCAGCAGTCAATCGGGGGGATCTTTTAATGAGCAGTTCTTC | CASSQSGGSFNEQFF | TRBV7-9 | NA | TRBD2 | TRBJ2-1
TGTGCCAGCAGACCTAGCCTAGCGGGGGGATCAAACGAGCAGTACTTC | CASRPSLAGGSNEQYF | TRBV6-6 | once | TRBD2 | TRBJ2-7
TGTGCCAGCAGCTTAGCGGACAGGGTATTGGGCTCTGGGGCCAACGTCCTGACTTTC | CASSLADRVLGSGANVLTF | TRBV13 | NA | TRBD1 | TRBJ2-6
TGTGCCAGCAGCCCCGAGGGACTAGCGGGAATTGGTCTGCGCGGGGAGCTGTTTTTT | CASSPEGLAGIGLRGELFF | TRBV9 | NA | TRBD2 | TRBJ2-2
TGTGCCAGCAGTTGGGAACAGCCTAATGAAAAACTGTTTTTT | CASSWEQPNEKLFF | TRBV28 | few | NA | TRBJ1-4
TGTGCCAGCAGAGAGCGGACTAGCGGGGATGAGCAGTTCTTC | CASRERTSGDEQFF | TRBV2 | NA | TRBD2 | TRBJ2-1
TGTGCCAGCAGTAAACAGGGGATGAACACTGAAGCTTTCTTT | CASSKQGMNTEAFF | TRBV6-5 | NA | TRBD1 | TRBJ1-1
TGCGCCAGCAGCTTTAACCGAGGAAACACCATATATTTT | CASSFNRGNTIYF | TRBV5-1 | NA | NA | TRBJ1-3
TGTGCCAGCCGATCCGGGACAGGGGAGGGGTATGGCTACACCTTC | CASRSGTGEGYGYTF | TRBV14 | NA | TRBD1 | TRBJ1-2
TGTGCCAGCAGTTACTCGTCCGGGGTCGGGGCCAACGTCCTGACTTTC | CASSYSSGVGANVLTF | TRBV6-5 | NA | NA | TRBJ2-6